This T cell receptor (beta chain) is from a study of T cells in Graves' hyperthyroidism and ophthalmopathy. For the study at large: Before any treatment, at initial diagnosis, peripheral blood was collected.

Uncontrolled infection, other autoimmune disease, pregnancy and lactation each barred patients from inclusion. Regarding this clonotype: The antigen remains unidentified.

General study results and limits: Ophthalmopathy and stable hyperthyroidism were separated by a 13 V-J model. Researchers found most expanded thyroid clonotypes above 0.001 in blood as well.

This CDR3 contains 15 residues. Germline V CDR1 and CDR2: LGHDT, YNNKEL (reference sequence). V was cut by 4 bases and J by 5 bases, with 16 bases left in between. TCR beta CDR3 region amplification was performed from RNA transcripts. Carried out on the TCR CDR3, a first-round RT-PCR used the HTBI primer set. TCRdb ran MiXCR on the multiplex PCR reads and lists one entry per CDR3 protein. The sample contains more than 300,000 distinct CDR3 sequences, approximately 17% of which appear only once. The specimen was blood. This chain connects TRBV3-1 to TRBJ2-3, with D perhaps TRBD2 (6 bases). The receptor comes from a man aged 18 to 29 with Graves' ophthalmopathy. The DNA for the CDR3 is TGTGCCAGCAGCCTATCGGCGGGGAGGCAAGATACGCAGTATTTT. Translated: CASSLSAGRQDTQYF.